This T cell receptor (beta chain) was documented in a study of human T cells and chemical hapten exposure. Study-level findings and limits: Significantly greater numbers of large CDR3 similarity clusters came from expanded TCRs than from controls. Once DPC sensitization occurred, TCRs above 1 in 1000 frequency showed no change.

Details on this clonotype: What it binds is unknown.

Regarding time point: patch test 2, 6 weeks after DPC sensitization. The treatment denotes: therapeutic diphenylcyclopropenone sensitization with weekly scalp DPC. Donation of samples came from alopecia patients who were 18 to 70 years old and suitable for DPC. Separate cDNA molecules received unique molecular identifiers, which the library attached to them. TCRdb independently ran MiXCR on the RACE reads; one entry per CDR3 protein. The sample lists tens of thousands of distinct CDR3 sequences; 8.5% were seen once. CDR3 length: 18 amino acids. Germline assignment: CDR1 LGHNA and CDR2 YSLEER. V was clipped by 0 bases and J by 3 bases; unmatched bases: 9.

This clonotype originated in a woman aged 45-59 years with alopecia areata. Some clones in this sample may be carry-over from other donors' samples. The specimen was whole blood, collected in connection with sensitization to the hapten diphenylcyclopropenone (DPC). The rearrangement joins TRBV4-3 to TRBJ2-2, with TRBD1 matching over 8 bases. This CDR3 reads CASSQEPYRTGHTGELFF. Written as DNA, the CDR3 is TGCGCCAGCAGCCAAGAGCCTTACAGGACAGGGCACACCGGGGAGCTGTTTTTT.